What follows is one T cell receptor beta chain and its context. This sample is part of a study of T-cell reconstitution after alpha-beta-depleted transplantation in children. The CDR3 has 13 amino acids. Germline CDR1 is MGHDK and CDR2 is SYGVNS. V was cut by 5 bases and J by 2 bases, with 8 bases left in between. This sample's TCRbeta library carried unique molecular identifier barcodes. TCRdb reprocessed the PCR reads via MiXCR and lists one record per CDR3 protein. The data show approximately 640,000 distinct CDR3 sequences, roughly 15% seen once. The sequence was collected from a human donor who donated a stem cell graft to a child with acute myeloid leukemia. The rearrangement uses TRBV25-1 and TRBJ2-3; D is undetermined. The sample in question was PBMCs from the stem cell graft donor, obtained from the stem cell graft. The CDR3 loop is CASSLYPTDTQYF. CDR3 DNA: TGTGCCAGCAGTCTTTACCCCACAGATACGCAGTATTTT.